A single sample is the source of the 30 T cell receptor beta chains below, sequenced in a study of blood T cell repertoires in COVID-19. Repertoires were generated with immunoSEQ multiplex PCR, while TCRdb's copy carries only in-frame clones and drops some. In the table there are about 200,000 clones, around 85% of which are singletons. What was sequenced was peripheral blood. The receptors originated from a man between 60 and 70 years old with COVID-19, enrolled during active disease.

This clone was detected only once. This sequence joins TRBV19 and TRBJ1-3; TRBD1 is a possible D gene (6 bases). Trimming left V 3 bases short and J 1 base short, with 10 bases between. The CDR3 is made up of 15 amino acids. The germline V gene has CDR1 LNHDA and CDR2 SQIVND (reference sequence). CDR3 DNA sequence: TGTGCCAGTAGTATCCAGGGGTCTTCTGGAAACACCATATATTTT. Its protein product is CASSIQGSSGNTIYF.

The chain joins TRBV27 to TRBJ2-7; no clear D gene. With 5 bases removed from V and 0 bases from J, the gap between germline ends came to 8 bases. CDR1 and CDR2 (germline): MNHEY, SMNVEV (reference sequence). The length of the CDR3 is 13 residues. CDR3: CASSRANSYEQYF. CDR3 coding DNA: TGTGCCAGCAGTCGCGCTAACTCCTACGAGCAGTACTTC.

This chain connects TRBV5-1 to TRBJ2-7, with 13 bases lining up with TRBD2. The CDR3 contains 15 residues. J gave up 5 bases and V 4 bases, and 6 bases lay outside the gene matches. In germline, CDR1 is SGHRS, CDR2 YFSETQ. CDR3 in amino acids: CASSGGLAGTDEQYF. The DNA of the CDR3 is TGCGCCAGCAGCGGGGGACTAGCGGGAACCGACGAGCAGTACTTC.

This clone was seen just once. The chain carries TRBV18 and TRBJ1-5; 7 positions match TRBD1. V gave up 8 bases and J gave up 2 bases; unmatched junction bases: 3. CDR3 length: 13 amino acids. The germline gives CDR1 KGHSH, CDR2 LQKENI. The CDR3 sequence: CASAGQGNQPQHF. The CDR3 DNA sequence: TGTGCCAGCGCTGGACAGGGCAATCAGCCCCAGCATTTT.

V gene TRBV6-5 combines with J gene TRBJ1-1; TRBD1 is a possible D gene (5 bases). Trimming took 7 bases from V and 10 from J, leaving 19 bases between them. CDR3 length equals 13 residues. Germline CDR1 is MNHEY and CDR2 is SVGAGI. The CDR3 DNA is TGTGCCAGCACCCCGGGACTCTTGGCTGCAGCTTTCTTT. Translated: CASTPGLLAAAFF.

This chain links TRBV5-6 with TRBJ2-1; maybe TRBD1 (6 bases). CDR3 size: 14 residues. CDR1 is SGHDT, CDR2 YYEEEE, per germline. Trimming cost V 4 bases and J 7 bases, with 15 bases left between them. The CDR3 nucleotides read TGTGCCAGCAGCCCACGGACAGTCTCGAATGAGCAGTTCTTC. Amino acids: CASSPRTVSNEQFF.

This chain uses TRBV6-6 with TRBJ1-2; TRBD1 agrees at 7 bases. The J segment lost 6 bases and the V segment lost 5 bases, leaving 15 bases of the junction unmatched. This CDR3 has 16 amino acids. Germline assignment: CDR1 MNHNY and CDR2 SVGAGI (reference sequence). Here the CDR3 reads CASSIRRQGVGNGYTF. In DNA, the CDR3 is TGTGCCAGCAGTATCCGGAGACAGGGAGTAGGGAATGGCTACACCTTC.

The gene calls are TRBV7-9 and TRBJ1-4; 7 nucleotides agree with TRBD1. CDR3 length equals 14 residues. J lost 8 bases, V lost 2 bases, and 5 bases had no gene match. The germline V gene encodes CDR1 SEHNR and CDR2 FQNEAQ (reference sequence). In nucleotides, the CDR3 is TGTGCCAGCAGCTTAAGGGACAGCGGAGAAAAACTGTTTTTT. Translated, it gives CASSLRDSGEKLFF.

The genes are TRBV7-9 and TRBJ2-1; 8 positions agree with TRBD2. Per germline, CDR1 SEHNR and CDR2 FQNEAQ (reference sequence). Trimming cost V 4 bases and J 5 bases; bases outside gene matches: 7. The CDR3 sequence is 15 residues long. The CDR3 here is CASSYYGGADNEQFF. In DNA, the CDR3 is TGTGCCAGCAGCTACTACGGGGGGGCTGACAATGAGCAGTTCTTC.

This chain links TRBV6-2 or TRBV6-3 with TRBJ1-5; unclear D gene. The CDR3 runs 14 residues. Germline V lookup: CDR1 MNHEY, CDR2 SVGEGT. V lost 0 bases to trimming and J lost 11 bases, with 14 bases between them. The CDR3 spells CASSYSKAPGAQHF. In DNA, the CDR3 is TGTGCCAGCAGTTACTCGAAAGCCCCCGGGGCCCAGCATTTT.

V and J are TRBV28 and TRBJ1-1, with D tentatively TRBD1 (5 bases). Trimming took 6 bases from V and 0 from J, leaving 20 bases between them. The CDR3 runs 17 residues. Germline V gives CDR1 MDHEN, CDR2 SYDVKM. The CDR3, as DNA: TGTGCCAGCAGCCCAGTAGGGGCGGAACCGATGAACACTGAAGCTTTCTTT. This encodes CASSPVGAEPMNTEAFF. The variable domain in full, completed from reference TRBV28 and TRBJ1-1, reads DVKVTQSSRYLVKRTGEKVFLECVQDMDHENMFWYRQDPGLGLRLIYFSYDVKMKEKGDIPEGYSVSREKKERFSLILESASTNQTSMYLCASSPVGAEPMNTEAFFGQGTRLTVV.

The sample holds one count of this clone. The V call is TRBV7-9, the J call TRBJ1-5, with a possible D match to TRBD1 (6 bases). Per germline, CDR1 SEHNR and CDR2 FQNEAQ (reference sequence). Trimming stripped 0 bases from V and 6 bases from J, with 12 bases between. The CDR3 covers 15 residues. The CDR3 nucleotides are TGTGCCAGCAGCTTAGCGGGCAGGGGTCCTCAGCCCCAGCATTTT. This gives the protein CASSLAGRGPQPQHF.

The chain employs TRBV30 and TRBJ1-6; D call uncertain. This CDR3 has 16 amino acids. Between the trimmed V and J ends, which lost 0 bases and 0 bases, there was a span of 9 bases. Germline V CDR1 and CDR2: GTSNPN, SVGIG (reference sequence). The CDR3 spells CAWSVGGNSYNSPLHF. CDR3 in DNA: TGTGCCTGGAGTGTAGGAGGAAACTCCTATAATTCACCCCTCCACTTT.

There are a few counts of this clone. V and J are TRBV7-3 and TRBJ2-3; 8 nucleotides line up with TRBD2. V lost 5 bases and J lost 1; bases outside the gene matches: 5. Germline-derived CDR1 and CDR2 are SGHTA and FQGTGA. This CDR3 is built from 15 residues. Here the CDR3 DNA reads TGTGCCAGCAGCGTGACTAGCGTACGCACAGATACGCAGTATTTT. Translated: CASSVTSVRTDTQYF.

CDR3 bases: TGTGCCAGCAGGCGACAGGGAAACAATCAGCCCCAGCATTTT. Translated: CASRRQGNNQPQHF. The rearrangement links TRBV6-5 to TRBJ1-5; 7 bases line up with TRBD1. The junction had 5 bases not matched to a gene; V was cut back by 6 bases and J by 3 bases. The CDR3 totals 14 residues. CDR1 and CDR2 (germline): MNHEY, SVGAGI.

The V and J genes are TRBV18 and TRBJ2-7; TRBD1 aligns across 9 bases. CDR3 size: 15 residues. Per germline, CDR1 KGHSH and CDR2 LQKENI. The V segment lost 3 bases and the J segment 0 bases; nucleotides outside the gene matches: 3. The CDR3 bases are TGTGCCAGCTCACCTCGGGACAGGGACTCCTACGAGCAGTACTTC. It translates to CASSPRDRDSYEQYF.

This sequence joins TRBV28 and TRBJ1-1, with D unresolved. V lost 6 bases and J 6 bases, leaving 11 bases between the germline ends. There are 12 residues in the CDR3. In germline, CDR1 is MDHEN, CDR2 SYDVKM. CDR3 residues: CASRRVPPEAFF. CDR3 coding DNA: TGTGCCAGCAGGAGGGTTCCACCTGAAGCTTTCTTT.

The rearrangement links TRBV2 to TRBJ2-3; 12 nucleotides match TRBD1. Trimming removed 4 bases from V and 4 bases from J; junction bases left unmatched: 6. Per the germline V gene, CDR1 is SNHLY and CDR2 is FYNNEI. The CDR3 runs 16 residues. CDR3 region: CASSARDRGRADTQYF. Written as DNA, the CDR3 is TGTGCCAGCAGTGCCCGGGACAGGGGGCGCGCAGATACGCAGTATTTT. Drawing the rest from reference TRBV2 and TRBJ2-3, the complete variable domain is EPEVTQTPSHQVTQMGQEVILRCVPISNHLYFYWYRQILGQKVEFLVSFYNNEISEKSEIFDDQFSVERPDGSNFTLKIRSTKLEDSAMYFCASSARDRGRADTQYFGPGTRLTVL.

V is TRBV6-5 and J is TRBJ1-6; no clear D gene. CDR3 length: 12 residues. The ends were cut back, 8 bases at V and 9 bases at J, with 11 bases in the middle. CDR1 MNHEY and CDR2 SVGAGI come from the germline V gene. The CDR3 spells CASEVSRSPLHF. The CDR3 nucleotides read TGTGCCAGCGAGGTCAGCCGTTCACCCCTCCACTTT.

The chain recombines TRBV7-6 with TRBJ1-1, with 8 bases matching TRBD1. The germline V gene has CDR1 SGHVS and CDR2 FNYEAQ. The CDR3 has 17 residues. V shed 0 bases and J 0 bases; nucleotides not matched to a gene: 6. CDR3 sequence (DNA): TGTGCCAGCAGCTTAGCGCAACAGGGGGGACTGAACACTGAAGCTTTCTTT. It is translated as CASSLAQQGGLNTEAFF.

Only a few counts were recorded for this clone. This chain uses TRBV28 with TRBJ1-2, with 7 nucleotides matching TRBD1. The CDR3 extends over 16 amino acids. Unmatched junction bases numbered 6, after V lost 1 base and J lost 1 base. Germline V gives CDR1 MDHEN, CDR2 SYDVKM. CDR3 coding DNA: TGTGCCAGCAGTTTATTAGCAGGGGGGCTTAACTATGGCTACACCTTC. Its translation: CASSLLAGGLNYGYTF.

In this sample, this clone turned up once. The chain links TRBV5-5 to TRBJ2-1; 9 bases agree with TRBD1. J was trimmed by 5 bases and V by 6 bases; bases with no gene match: 9. Germline V gene data show CDR1 as SGHKS and CDR2 as YYEKEE (reference sequence). This CDR3 is 15 amino acids long. The CDR3 DNA reads TGTGCCAGCACCTCCGGGACAGGGCTTCACAATGAGCAGTTCTTC. Its translation is CASTSGTGLHNEQFF.

The chain joins TRBV2 to TRBJ1-2; 7 positions agree with TRBD1. Germline V lookup: CDR1 SNHLY, CDR2 FYNNEI. The ends lost 7 bases at V and 8 bases at J; junction bases unmatched: 10. This CDR3 spans 13 amino acids. The CDR3 loop reads CASNLQNRGGYTF. CDR3 bases: TGTGCCAGCAATCTCCAGAACAGGGGCGGCTACACCTTC.

The rearrangement links TRBV5-4 to TRBJ1-2, with D unresolved. Trimming left V 4 bases short and J 3 bases short, with 10 bases between. Per the germline V gene, CDR1 is SGHNT and CDR2 is YYREEE (reference sequence). This CDR3 has 13 residues. CDR3 sequence: CASSLRRDYGYTF. CDR3 DNA: TGTGCCAGCAGCCTTCGCCGGGACTATGGCTACACCTTC.

This clone appeared a single time. The chain carries TRBV5-5 and TRBJ2-7, with 10 bases matching TRBD1. The CDR3 extends over 15 amino acids. J was trimmed by 9 bases and V by 3 bases; bases with no gene match: 12. CDR1 is SGHKS and CDR2 is YYEKEE in the germline V gene (reference sequence). CDR3 coding DNA: TGTGCCAGCAGCTGGGGACAGGGGCCGGGGATGGGGCAGTACTTC. This translates into CASSWGQGPGMGQYF.

This chain connects TRBV19 to TRBJ2-3, with 12 nucleotides matching TRBD2. After removal of 2 bases from V and 1 base from J, the junction contained 1 base not matched to a gene. This CDR3 comprises 16 residues. The germline CDR1 and CDR2 sequences are LNHDA and SQIVND (reference sequence). CDR3 nucleotides: TGTGCCAGTAGTATATCTAGCGGGAGGGGCACAGATACGCAGTATTTT. Protein sequence: CASSISSGRGTDTQYF.

This clone was counted a few times. The chain is built from TRBV5-1 and TRBJ1-1; no clear D gene. This CDR3 is 15 amino acids long. Germline-derived CDR1 and CDR2 are SGHRS and YFSETQ. Trimming pared 4 bases from V and 0 bases from J, leaving 13 bases between. As DNA, the CDR3 is TGCGCCAGCAGCATAGGGAGTGTAGTGAACACTGAAGCTTTCTTT. It specifies CASSIGSVVNTEAFF.

The V call is TRBV5-1, the J call TRBJ2-3; TRBD2 aligns across 8 bases. This CDR3 spans 15 amino acids. CDR1 and CDR2 (germline): SGHRS, YFSETQ. J lost 3 bases, V lost 4 bases, and 7 bases had no gene match. CDR3 in DNA: TGCGCCAGCAGCCGGATAGCGGGACGTACAGATACGCAGTATTTT. Its protein product is CASSRIAGRTDTQYF.

This clone has only one observation. The V gene is TRBV27, the J gene TRBJ2-2, with D maybe TRBD1 (6 bases). The CDR3 has 14 amino acids. V was shortened by 7 bases and J by 7 bases, with 16 bases between the two germline ends. Germline V gene sequence: CDR1 MNHEY, CDR2 SMNVEV (reference sequence). CDR3 bases: TGTGCCAGCACTCGAGACAGGTCGGGCGGGGAGCTGTTTTTT. Encoded protein: CASTRDRSGGELFF.

Only a few counts were recorded for this clone. The rearrangement uses TRBV27 and TRBJ1-3; TRBD1 matches 7 bases. Trimming removed 5 bases from V and 7 bases from J; junction bases left unmatched: 5. The CDR3 is 13 amino acids. CDR1 is MNHEY, CDR2 SMNVEV, per germline (reference sequence). The CDR3 nucleotides read TGTGCCAGCAGTCAAACAGGGGTCAACACCATATATTTT. It encodes CASSQTGVNTIYF.